This T cell receptor (beta chain) originates from a study of T cells in Graves' hyperthyroidism and ophthalmopathy. Study overall: Before treatment of any kind, peripheral blood was taken at initial diagnosis.

The source material, RNA transcripts, was used to amplify TCR beta CDR3 regions. HTBI primers drove first-round RT-PCR of the TCR CDR3. TCRdb re-called the multiplex PCR reads through MiXCR, storing one row per CDR3 protein. The table lists roughly 570,000 distinct CDR3 sequences, less than 20% of them singletons. Newly diagnosed hyperthyroidism, duration under 2 months, in patients aged 18 to 65. The CDR3 is made up of 16 amino acids. The V end was cut by 0 bases, the J end by 1 base, with 10 bases between. The germline V gene encodes CDR1 SGHRS and CDR2 YFSETQ. Sequenced: blood. This TCR was sampled from a woman in her 30s with Graves' hyperthyroidism. The chain recombines TRBV5-1 with TRBJ2-2; maybe TRBD2 (6 bases). CDR3 sequence reads: CASSLAAGGNTGELFF. CDR3 DNA sequence: TGCGCCAGCAGCTTGGCGGCCGGGGGGAACACCGGGGAGCTGTTTTTT. The full variable domain, its missing parts supplied by reference TRBV5-1 and TRBJ2-2, is KAGVTQTPRYLIKTRGQQVTLSCSPISGHRSVSWYQQTPGQGLQFLFEYFSETQRNKGNFPGRFSGRQFSNSRSEMNVSTLELGDSALYLCASSLAAGGNTGELFFGEGSRLTVL.